This T cell receptor (beta chain) was profiled in a study of control samples from healthy donors and cancer patients. The CDR3 is made up of 16 amino acids. Trimming removed 5 bases from V and 4 bases from J; junction bases left unmatched: 9. CDR1 is MNHEY and CDR2 is SVGEGT in the germline V gene. Using immunoSEQ multiplex PCR, the repertoire was profiled, and TCRdb retains in-frame clones only, with some absent. This table has 150,000 or so clones, approximately 94% appearing once. The chain recombines TRBV6-2 or TRBV6-3 with TRBJ2-3, with TRBD1 matching 10 bases. The sequence was collected from a man aged 40-49 years in good health. Source material: blood. The CDR3 DNA reads as TGTGCCAGCAGTCAGCCGGGACAGGGGAACCCAGATACGCAGTATTTT. It yields the protein CASSQPGQGNPDTQYF.